This T cell receptor (beta chain) was found in a study of CD8 T cells in ankylosing spondylitis (dated by TCRdb to the late 2010s). About the study as a whole: T cell receptor beta repertoires were profiled in healthy donors and ankylosing spondylitis patients so that disease-linked TCR variants could be found. The full study cohort was made up of 25 to 30 ankylosing spondylitis patients and 108 healthy donors. Peripheral blood was sampled, and synovial fluid was additionally collected from ankylosing spondylitis patients.

The reads were generated on an Illumina HiSeq 2500. TCR beta libraries were prepared by quantitative 5'-RACE with molecular barcodes. For the original study's pipeline: A new computational method based on a probabilistic model of VDJ rearrangement was used to identify disease-linked TCR variants. TCRdb reprocessed the public reads (quality trimming at Q25 with fastp, clone calling with MiXCR) and kept in-frame beta chains. Here each entry gathers all rows of one CDR3 protein and keeps the most common genes and DNA. The V and J calls come from TCRdb's annotation, not from the publication. Counted in this sample were 250,000 or so distinct CDR3 sequences; about 10% of them appeared once. The top ten hold less than 3% of the sample. Including cysteine and phenylalanine, the CDR3 has 17 amino acids. The kept DNA is CDR3 alone, 51 bases in frame from the first base. Here V drops 4 bases and J drops 2 bases, and the junction holds 8 bases not matched to any gene. CDR1 and CDR2 are drawn from the germline V gene: LGHNA, YNFKEQ.

This clonotype was seen a handful of times. Its specific antigen is unknown. Base quality data are lacking; no much larger clone is found one base away. General conclusions and limits of the study: Some motif variants had previously been reported in the synovial fluid and blood of reactive arthritis patients, which suggests shared mechanisms of disease initiation. The disease-linked clones showed a CD8+ phenotype and occurred at relatively low frequencies in peripheral blood. According to the report, matched synovial fluid samples from ankylosing spondylitis patients were significantly enriched for the disease-linked clones. A TCR beta motif of about eight highly homologous amino acid variants appeared characteristic of blood from ankylosing spondylitis patients.

Here the chain combines TRBV4-2 and TRBJ2-6, and 7 junction bases match TRBD1. Sequencing was carried out using blood, either unsorted or a sorted T cell fraction (not recorded which). This TCR was recovered from a male donor with ankylosing spondylitis or in good health (not recorded which). In nucleotides, the sequence is TGTGCCAGCAGCCTACGACAGGGAGAGGCTGGGGCCAACGTCCTGACTTTC. Its protein product is CASSLRQGEAGANVLTF.